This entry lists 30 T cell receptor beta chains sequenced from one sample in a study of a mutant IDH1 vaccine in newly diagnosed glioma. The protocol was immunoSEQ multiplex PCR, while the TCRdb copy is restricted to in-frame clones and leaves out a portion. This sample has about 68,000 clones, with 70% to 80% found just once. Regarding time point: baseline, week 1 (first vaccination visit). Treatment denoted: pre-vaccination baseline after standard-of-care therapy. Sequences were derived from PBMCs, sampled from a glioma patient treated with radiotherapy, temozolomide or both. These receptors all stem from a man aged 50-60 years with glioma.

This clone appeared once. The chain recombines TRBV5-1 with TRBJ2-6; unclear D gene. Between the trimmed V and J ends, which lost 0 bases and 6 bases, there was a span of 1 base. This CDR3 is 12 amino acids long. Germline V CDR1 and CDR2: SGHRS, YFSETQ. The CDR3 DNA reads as TGCGCCAGCAGCTTGGAGGCCAACGTCCTGACTTTC. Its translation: CASSLEANVLTF.

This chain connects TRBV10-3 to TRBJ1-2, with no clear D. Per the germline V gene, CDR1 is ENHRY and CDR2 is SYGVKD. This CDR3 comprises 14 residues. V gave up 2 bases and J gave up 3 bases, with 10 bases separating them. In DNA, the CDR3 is TGTGCCATCAGTGAGGAGGGCGGCTACTATGGCTACACCTTC. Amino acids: CAISEEGGYYGYTF.

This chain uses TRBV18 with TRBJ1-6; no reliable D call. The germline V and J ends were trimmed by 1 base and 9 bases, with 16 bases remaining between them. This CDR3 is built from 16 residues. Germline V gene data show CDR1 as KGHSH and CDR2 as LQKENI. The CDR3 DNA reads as TGTGCCAGCTCACCACGGCAGGACCTCGCCGGTTCACCCCTCCACTTT. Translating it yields CASSPRQDLAGSPLHF.

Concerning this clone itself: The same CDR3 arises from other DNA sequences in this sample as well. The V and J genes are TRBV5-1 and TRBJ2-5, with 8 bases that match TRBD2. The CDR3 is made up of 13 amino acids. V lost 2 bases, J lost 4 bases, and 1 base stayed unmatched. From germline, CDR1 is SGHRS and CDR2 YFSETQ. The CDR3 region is CASSFGGGETQYF. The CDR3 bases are TGCGCCAGCAGCTTCGGGGGGGGAGAGACCCAGTACTTC.

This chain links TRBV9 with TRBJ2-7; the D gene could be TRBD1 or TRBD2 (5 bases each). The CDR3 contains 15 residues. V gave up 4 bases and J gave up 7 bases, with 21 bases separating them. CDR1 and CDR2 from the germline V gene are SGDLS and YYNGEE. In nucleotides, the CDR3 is TGTGCCAGCAGCTCCCGGGACGCGGGTCTGTGGGAGCAGTACTTC. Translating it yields CASSSRDAGLWEQYF.

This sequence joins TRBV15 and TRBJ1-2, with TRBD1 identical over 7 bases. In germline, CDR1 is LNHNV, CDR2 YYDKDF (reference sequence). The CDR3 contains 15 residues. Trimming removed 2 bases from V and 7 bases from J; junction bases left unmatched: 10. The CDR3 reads CATSRQGQEIRGYTF. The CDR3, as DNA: TGTGCCACCAGCAGACAAGGACAGGAGATCCGTGGCTACACCTTC. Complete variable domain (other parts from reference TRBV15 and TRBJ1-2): DAMVIQNPRYQVTQFGKPVTLSCSQTLNHNVMYWYQQKSSQAPKLLFHYYDKDFNNEADTPDNFQSRRPNTSFCFLDIRSPGLGDTAMYLCATSRQGQEIRGYTFGSGTRLTVV.

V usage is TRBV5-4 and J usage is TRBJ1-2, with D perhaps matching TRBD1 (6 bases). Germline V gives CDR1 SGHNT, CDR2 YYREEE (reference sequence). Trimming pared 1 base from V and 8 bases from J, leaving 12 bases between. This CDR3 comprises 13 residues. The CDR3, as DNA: TGTGCCAGCAGCTTGTGGGGGGCGGGGGGCTACACCTTC. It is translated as CASSLWGAGGYTF.

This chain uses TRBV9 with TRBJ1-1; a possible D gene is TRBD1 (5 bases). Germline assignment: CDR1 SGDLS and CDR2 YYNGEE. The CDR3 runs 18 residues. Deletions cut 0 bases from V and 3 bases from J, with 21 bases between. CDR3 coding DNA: TGTGCCAGCAGCGTAGGACAGACTCCGAATCCTCTGGACACTGAAGCTTTCTTT. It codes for CASSVGQTPNPLDTEAFF.

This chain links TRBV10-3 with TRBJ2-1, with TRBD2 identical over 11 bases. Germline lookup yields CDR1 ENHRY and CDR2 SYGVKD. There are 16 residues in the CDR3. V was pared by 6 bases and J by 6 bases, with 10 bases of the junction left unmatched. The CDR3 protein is CAIRSDSGGAVNEQFF. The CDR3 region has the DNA TGTGCCATCAGATCCGATAGCGGGGGGGCGGTCAATGAGCAGTTCTTC.

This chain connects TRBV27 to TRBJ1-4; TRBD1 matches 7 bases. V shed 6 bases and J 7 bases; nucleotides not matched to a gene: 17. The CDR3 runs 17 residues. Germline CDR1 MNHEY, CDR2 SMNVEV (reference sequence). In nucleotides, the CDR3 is TGTGCCAGCAGCTCCAAAGGGGGAGGGGGCTACGGTGAAAAACTGTTTTTT. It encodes CASSSKGGGGYGEKLFF.

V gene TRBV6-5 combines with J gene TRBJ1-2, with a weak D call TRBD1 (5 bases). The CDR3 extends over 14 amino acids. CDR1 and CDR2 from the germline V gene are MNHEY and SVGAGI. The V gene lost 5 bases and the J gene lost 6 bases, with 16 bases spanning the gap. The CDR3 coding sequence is TGTGCCAGCAGTCGGACGCTGACAGTCGATGGCTACACCTTC. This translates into CASSRTLTVDGYTF.

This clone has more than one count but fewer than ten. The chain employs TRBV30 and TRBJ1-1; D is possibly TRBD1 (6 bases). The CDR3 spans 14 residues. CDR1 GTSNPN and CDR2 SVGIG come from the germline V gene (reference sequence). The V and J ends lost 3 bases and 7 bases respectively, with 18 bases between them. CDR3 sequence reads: CAWRLRGGEGEAFF. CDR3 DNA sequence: TGTGCCTGGAGGCTACGGGGGGGCGAGGGTGAAGCTTTCTTT.

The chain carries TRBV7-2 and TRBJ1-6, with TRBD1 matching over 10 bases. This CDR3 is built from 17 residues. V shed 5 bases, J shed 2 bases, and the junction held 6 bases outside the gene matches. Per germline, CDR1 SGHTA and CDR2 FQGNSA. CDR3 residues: CASSPSDRGAYNSPLHF. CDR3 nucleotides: TGTGCCAGCAGCCCATCGGACAGGGGGGCCTATAATTCACCCCTCCACTTT.

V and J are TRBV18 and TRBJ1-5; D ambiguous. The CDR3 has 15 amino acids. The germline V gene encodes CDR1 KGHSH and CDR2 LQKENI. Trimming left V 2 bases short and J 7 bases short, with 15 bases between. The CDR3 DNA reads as TGTGCCAGCTCACCAGAGGCACCCCCCCTCCAGCCCCAGCATTTT. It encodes CASSPEAPPLQPQHF.

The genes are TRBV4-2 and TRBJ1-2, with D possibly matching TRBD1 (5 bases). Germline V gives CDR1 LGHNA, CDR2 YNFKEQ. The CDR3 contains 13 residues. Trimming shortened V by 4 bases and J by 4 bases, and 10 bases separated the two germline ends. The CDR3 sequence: CASSRGGGYGYTF. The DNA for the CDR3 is TGTGCCAGCAGCCGGGGTGGGGGCTATGGCTACACCTTC.

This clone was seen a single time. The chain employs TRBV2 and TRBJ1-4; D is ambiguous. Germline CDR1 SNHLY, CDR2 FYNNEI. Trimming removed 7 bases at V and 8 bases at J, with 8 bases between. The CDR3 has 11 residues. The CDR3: CASTHQEKLFF. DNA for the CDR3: TGTGCCAGCACGCACCAGGAAAAACTGTTTTTT.

CDR3 region: CASSPTGQNSPLHF. The CDR3 bases are TGTGCCAGCAGCCCCACGGGGCAGAATTCACCCCTCCACTTT. J is TRBJ1-6 and V is TRBV6-5, with TRBD1 as a possible D gene (5 bases). V gave up 6 bases and J gave up 7 bases, with 13 bases separating them. Germline V gene sequence: CDR1 MNHEY, CDR2 SVGAGI. The CDR3 is 14 residues long.

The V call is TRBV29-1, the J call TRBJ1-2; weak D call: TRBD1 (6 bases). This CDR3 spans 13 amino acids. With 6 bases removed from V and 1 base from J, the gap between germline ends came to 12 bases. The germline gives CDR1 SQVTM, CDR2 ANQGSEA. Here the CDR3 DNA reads TGCAGCGTGGGTGACAGGAGTAACTATGGCTACACCTTC. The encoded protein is CSVGDRSNYGYTF.

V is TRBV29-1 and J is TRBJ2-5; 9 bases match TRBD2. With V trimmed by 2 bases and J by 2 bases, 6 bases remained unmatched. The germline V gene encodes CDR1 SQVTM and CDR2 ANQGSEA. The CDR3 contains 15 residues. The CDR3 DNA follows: TGCAGCGTTGAATTGGGGACTAGCTTTCAAGAGACCCAGTACTTC. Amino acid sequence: CSVELGTSFQETQYF.

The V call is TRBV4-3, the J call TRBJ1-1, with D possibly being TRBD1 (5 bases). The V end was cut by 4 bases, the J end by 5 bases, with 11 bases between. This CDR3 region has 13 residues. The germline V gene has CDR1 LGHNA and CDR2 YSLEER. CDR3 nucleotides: TGCGCCAGCAGCCGCGCCGGGGGAACTGAAGCTTTCTTT. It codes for CASSRAGGTEAFF.

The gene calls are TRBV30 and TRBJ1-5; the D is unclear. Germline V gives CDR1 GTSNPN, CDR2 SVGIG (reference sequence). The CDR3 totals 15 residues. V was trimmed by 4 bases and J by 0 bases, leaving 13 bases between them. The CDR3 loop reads CAWTGREDSNQPQHF. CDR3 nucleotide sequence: TGTGCCTGGACCGGAAGGGAAGATAGCAATCAGCCCCAGCATTTT.

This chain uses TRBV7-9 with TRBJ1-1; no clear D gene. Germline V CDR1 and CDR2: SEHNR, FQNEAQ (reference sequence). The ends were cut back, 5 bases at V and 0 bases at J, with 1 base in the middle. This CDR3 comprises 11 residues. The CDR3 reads CASSLNTEAFF. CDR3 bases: TGTGCCAGCAGCCTGAACACTGAAGCTTTCTTT.

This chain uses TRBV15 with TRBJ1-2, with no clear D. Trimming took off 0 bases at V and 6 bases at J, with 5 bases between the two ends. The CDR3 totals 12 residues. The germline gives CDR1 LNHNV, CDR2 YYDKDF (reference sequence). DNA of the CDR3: TGTGCCACCAGCAGAGATTGGAATGGCTACACCTTC. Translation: CATSRDWNGYTF.

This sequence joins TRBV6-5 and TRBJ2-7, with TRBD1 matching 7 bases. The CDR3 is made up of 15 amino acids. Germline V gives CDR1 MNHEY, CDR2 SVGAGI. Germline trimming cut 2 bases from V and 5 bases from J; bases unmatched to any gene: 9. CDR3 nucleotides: TGTGCCAGCAGTTACCCTGGACAGGAAGGCAACGAGCAGTACTTC. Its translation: CASSYPGQEGNEQYF.

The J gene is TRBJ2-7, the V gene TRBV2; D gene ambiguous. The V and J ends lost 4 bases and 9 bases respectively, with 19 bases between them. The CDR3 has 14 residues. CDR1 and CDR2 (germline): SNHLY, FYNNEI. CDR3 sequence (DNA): TGTGCCAGCAGTGCCGGGCAGTCCGCCTTTGTGCAGTACTTC. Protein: CASSAGQSAFVQYF. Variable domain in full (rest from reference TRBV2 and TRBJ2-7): EPEVTQTPSHQVTQMGQEVILRCVPISNHLYFYWYRQILGQKVEFLVSFYNNEISEKSEIFDDQFSVERPDGSNFTLKIRSTKLEDSAMYFCASSAGQSAFVQYFGPGTRLTVT.

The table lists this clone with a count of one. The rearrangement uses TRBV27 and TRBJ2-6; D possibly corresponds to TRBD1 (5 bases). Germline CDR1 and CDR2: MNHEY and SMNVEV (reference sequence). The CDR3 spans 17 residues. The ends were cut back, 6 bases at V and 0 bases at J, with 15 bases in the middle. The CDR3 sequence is CASRPRAGASGANVLTF. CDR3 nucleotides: TGTGCCAGCAGACCCAGGGCTGGGGCCTCTGGGGCCAACGTCCTGACTTTC.

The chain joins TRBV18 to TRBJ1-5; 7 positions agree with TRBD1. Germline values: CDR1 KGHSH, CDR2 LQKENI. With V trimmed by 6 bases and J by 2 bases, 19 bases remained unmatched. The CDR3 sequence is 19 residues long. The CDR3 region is CASSLNPQVQGTGNQPQHF. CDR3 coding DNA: TGTGCCAGCTCCCTGAATCCTCAGGTACAGGGGACAGGCAATCAGCCCCAGCATTTT.

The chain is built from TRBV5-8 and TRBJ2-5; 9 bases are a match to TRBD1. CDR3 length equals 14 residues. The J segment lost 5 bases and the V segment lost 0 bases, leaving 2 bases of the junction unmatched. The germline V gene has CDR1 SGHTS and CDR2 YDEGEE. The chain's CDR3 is CASSLAGQGETQYF. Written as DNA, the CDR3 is TGTGCCAGCAGCTTGGCCGGACAGGGGGAGACCCAGTACTTC. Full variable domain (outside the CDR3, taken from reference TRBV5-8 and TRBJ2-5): EAGVTQSPTHLIKTRGQQATLRCSPISGHTSVYWYQQALGLGLQFLLWYDEGEERNRGNFPPRFSGRQFPNYSSELNVNALELEDSALYLCASSLAGQGETQYFGPGTRLLVL.

CDR3: CASSPGPRAEQYF. DNA for the CDR3: TGTGCCAGCAGCCCCGGGCCCAGGGCTGAGCAGTACTTC. V and J are TRBV14 and TRBJ2-7; a possible D gene is TRBD1 (5 bases). With 4 bases removed from V and 7 bases from J, the gap between germline ends came to 14 bases. The CDR3 totals 13 residues. The V gene's germline CDR1 is SGHDN and CDR2 FVKESK. Using reference TRBV14 and TRBJ2-7 for the parts outside the CDR3, the full variable domain is EAGVTQFPSHSVIEKGQTVTLRCDPISGHDNLYWYRRVMGKEIKFLLHFVKESKQDESGMPNNRFLAERTGGTYSTLKVQPAELEDSGVYFCASSPGPRAEQYFGPGTRLTVT.

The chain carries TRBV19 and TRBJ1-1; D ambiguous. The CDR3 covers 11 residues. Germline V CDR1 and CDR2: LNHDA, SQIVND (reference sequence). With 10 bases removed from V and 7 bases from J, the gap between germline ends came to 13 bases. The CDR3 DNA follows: TGTGCCATCTTCGACGGAAATGAAGCTTTCTTT. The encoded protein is CAIFDGNEAFF.